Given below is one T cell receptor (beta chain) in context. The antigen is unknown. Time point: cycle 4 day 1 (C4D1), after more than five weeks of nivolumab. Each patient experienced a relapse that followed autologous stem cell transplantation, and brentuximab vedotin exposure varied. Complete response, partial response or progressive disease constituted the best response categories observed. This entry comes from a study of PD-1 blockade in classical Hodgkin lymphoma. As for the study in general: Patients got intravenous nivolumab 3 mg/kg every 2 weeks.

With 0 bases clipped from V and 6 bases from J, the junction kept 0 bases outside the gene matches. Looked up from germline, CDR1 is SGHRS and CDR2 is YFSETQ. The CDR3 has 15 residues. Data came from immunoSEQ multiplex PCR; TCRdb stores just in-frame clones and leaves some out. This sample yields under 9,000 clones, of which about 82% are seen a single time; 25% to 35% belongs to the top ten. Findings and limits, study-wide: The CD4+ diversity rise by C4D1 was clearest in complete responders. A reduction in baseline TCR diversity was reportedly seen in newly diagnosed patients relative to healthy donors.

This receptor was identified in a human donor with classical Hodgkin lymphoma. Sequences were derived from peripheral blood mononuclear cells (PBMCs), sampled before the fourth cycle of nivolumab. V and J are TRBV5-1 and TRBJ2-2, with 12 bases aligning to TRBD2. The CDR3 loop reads CASSLGLAGAGELFF. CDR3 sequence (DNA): TGCGCCAGCAGCTTGGGACTAGCGGGGGCCGGGGAGCTGTTTTTT.